Shown below are 8 T cell receptor beta chains from a single sample sequenced in a study of human T cells and chemical hapten exposure. TCRdb fed the RACE reads into MiXCR, producing one record per CDR3 protein. The table lists 95,000 to 150,000 distinct CDR3 sequences, 10% to 12% of them singletons. The time point: patch test 3, about 24 weeks after DPC sensitization. Treatment noted: therapeutic diphenylcyclopropenone sensitization with weekly scalp DPC. Material: whole blood, obtained in connection with sensitization to the hapten diphenylcyclopropenone (DPC). The source is a woman between 50 and 59 years old with alopecia areata. Some clones in this sample may be carry-over from other donors' samples.

This clonotype was observed a few times. The chain carries TRBV14 and TRBJ2-1; D remains unclear. V shed 0 bases and J shed 4 bases, with 13 bases lying between them. This CDR3 spans 16 amino acids. Germline values: CDR1 SGHDN, CDR2 FVKESK. CDR3: CASSQDQRYPYNEQFF. The CDR3 bases are TGTGCCAGCAGCCAAGATCAGAGGTACCCTTACAATGAGCAGTTCTTC.

Ten or more counts support this clonotype. The rearrangement joins TRBV11-2 to TRBJ1-1; 8 bases are a match to TRBD1. With 1 base clipped from V and 5 bases from J, the junction kept 6 bases outside the gene matches. The CDR3 runs to 15 residues. Germline V gene data show CDR1 as SGHAT and CDR2 as FQNNGV. The CDR3 nucleotides read TGTGCCAGCAGCTTAGTTTCGACAGGGGTAACTGAAGCTTTCTTT. This codes for CASSLVSTGVTEAFF.

This chain uses TRBV11-2 with TRBJ2-7, with D perhaps assigned TRBD1 or TRBD2 (5 bases each). Germline values: CDR1 SGHAT, CDR2 FQNNGV. The CDR3 totals 14 residues. Trimming shortened V by 3 bases and J by 3 bases, and 12 bases separated the two germline ends. Written as DNA, the CDR3 is TGTGCCAGCAGCTTCGGGACGGGCCGCTACGAGCAGTACTTC. This translates into CASSFGTGRYEQYF.

This clonotype was detected ten times or more. The chain couples TRBV6-5 to TRBJ1-1; D unresolved. Germline V CDR1 and CDR2: MNHEY, SVGAGI. V was cut by 11 bases and J by 1 base, with 17 bases left in between. This CDR3 has 14 residues. The CDR3 loop reads CASKGFTANTEAFF. The CDR3 nucleotides read TGTGCCTCAAAAGGATTTACAGCGAACACTGAAGCTTTCTTT.

The gene calls are TRBV29-1 and TRBJ1-6, with D possibly matching TRBD1 (5 bases). V was clipped by 3 bases and J by 11 bases, with 29 bases between them. Germline CDR1 reads SQVTM; CDR2 reads ANQGSEA. The CDR3 has 18 residues. Here the CDR3 DNA reads TGCAGCGTTGACCGCCCTATGCCGGAGCTAGGGGTGAGAGCACCCCTCCACTTT. Encoded protein: CSVDRPMPELGVRAPLHF. The full variable domain, with the rest looked up from reference TRBV29-1 and TRBJ1-6, is SAVISQKPSRDICQRGTSLTIQCQVDSQVTMMFWYRQQPGQSLTLIATANQGSEATYESGFVIDKFPISRPNLTFSTLTVSNMSPEDSSIYLCSVDRPMPELGVRAPLHFGNGTRLTVT.

The chain couples TRBV7-9 to TRBJ2-1; 14 bases match TRBD2. Trimming at V came to 5 bases and at J to 14 bases, leaving 8 bases not matched to a gene. CDR3 length equals 14 residues. Germline CDR1 reads SEHNR; CDR2 reads FQNEAQ (reference sequence). CDR3 bases: TGTGCCAGCAGCAAAACGGGACTAGCGGGAGAGGAGTTCTTC. It translates to CASSKTGLAGEEFF. The whole variable domain, filled in from reference TRBV7-9 and TRBJ2-1, reads DTGVSQNPRHKITKRGQNVTFRCDPISEHNRLYWYRQTLGQGPEFLTYFQNEAQLEKSRLLSDRFSAERPKGSFSTLEIQRTEQGDSAMYLCASSKTGLAGEEFFGPGTRLTVL.

This clonotype was recorded a few times. The chain combines TRBV6-1 with TRBJ1-2; 7 nucleotides line up with TRBD1. CDR1 and CDR2 (germline): MNHNS, SASEGT. The CDR3 length is 15 residues. Trimming took 7 bases from V and 3 from J; bases not matched to a gene: 11. The CDR3 region has the DNA TGTGCCAGCAAGGAATACAGTCAGGGGGACTATGGCTACACCTTC. Encoded protein: CASKEYSQGDYGYTF.

The chain is built from TRBV11-2 and TRBJ2-7, with 12 bases aligning to TRBD2. Germline V lookup: CDR1 SGHAT, CDR2 FQNNGV. There are 19 residues in the CDR3. V shed 5 bases, J shed 3 bases, and the junction held 17 bases outside the gene matches. Written as DNA, the CDR3 is TGTGCCAGCAGCCCAAGACCCCTAGCGGGAGGGCCTCTCTACTACGAGCAGTACTTC. It yields the protein CASSPRPLAGGPLYYEQYF. Full variable domain (outside the CDR3, taken from reference TRBV11-2 and TRBJ2-7): EAGVAQSPRYKIIEKRQSVAFWCNPISGHATLYWYQQILGQGPKLLIQFQNNGVVDDSQLPKDRFSAERLKGVDSTLKIQPAKLEDSAVYLCASSPRPLAGGPLYYEQYFGPGTRLTVT.